This entry is about one T cell receptor (beta chain). This clonotype was detected ten times or more. This clone's antigen is unknown. Base qualities are missing; no much larger clone stands one base away. Hyperthyroidism patients were newly diagnosed, with disease duration under 2 months, and aged 18 to 65 years. Patients with uncontrolled infections, other autoimmune diseases, pregnancy or lactation were excluded. Clinical symptoms, serum thyroxine and TRAb, thyroid ultrasound, and orbital computed tomography formed the basis for the diagnoses. Blood from progressor patients was collected at the time of first diagnosis with hyperthyroidism, before any ophthalmopathy symptoms had appeared. PBMCs were separated from approximately 10 ml of fresh peripheral blood using Ficoll-Paque density gradient centrifugation. Patients classed as progressors first received a Graves' hyperthyroidism diagnosis and then went on to develop ophthalmopathy during follow-up. Total RNA was extracted with Trizol reagent, and quality was checked on an Agilent 2100 Bioanalyzer.

The TCR beta CDR3 regions were amplified from the RNA transcripts. The first round of RT-PCR for the TCR CDR3 was performed with the HTBI primer set and the Qiagen OneStep RT-PCR kit. Libraries were constructed in a second round of multiplex PCR, after which size selection and purification were performed. The libraries were sequenced on an Illumina HiSeq2000 using paired-end 100 bp reads. Per the authors' processing: SOAPnuke was used to process the raw data, with reads discarded if the reads contained adapters or uncalled bases, had a mean Phred below 15, or lacked an exact constant-primer or identifier match. COPE v1.2.5 was used to merge the high-quality paired reads, and each unique nucleotide sequence was defined as a clonotype. Clonotypes were aligned to IMGT TRBV, TRBD and TRBJ reference segments using MiTCR v1.1. Only V-J combinations with frequency above 0.0001, covering 99% to 99.2% of repertoires, were analysed. A TCS score was defined as the ratio of F50 (clonal expansion) to E x V (chaos), with BLOSUM62-based TCRdist applied between CDR3 peptides within each V-J. Welch's t-statistics and random forest reduced roughly 540 V-J features to 10 to 15, which were used in a naive Bayes classifier (R e1071). TCRdb handled the public reads itself, with Q25 trimming in fastp and clone calling in MiXCR, and kept productive beta chains. Each entry merges the rows of one CDR3 protein and shows their most common DNA and genes. V and J calls and clone size were set by TCRdb, not the authors. This sample gives hundreds of thousands of distinct CDR3 sequences in total; around 13% of them show up just once. Roughly 6.2% of the sample belongs to the ten largest clones.

The data were obtained in a study of T cells in Graves' hyperthyroidism and ophthalmopathy (dated by TCRdb to between 2018 and 2020). In terms of the full investigation: Peripheral blood samples were taken at initial diagnosis, before any treatment was given. Whether ophthalmopathy could be predicted prospectively was tested in an independent validation cohort made up of roughly 19 hyperthyroidism patients plus 17 patients who later progressed to ophthalmopathy. After blood sampling, hyperthyroidism patients were treated with methimazole at a starting dose of 30 mg daily, and ophthalmopathy patients were treated with high-dose intravenous methylprednisolone. To identify distinguishing TCR V-J signatures, a discovery cohort of around 100 patients was used, comprising 43 with Graves' ophthalmopathy and some 60 with stable Graves' hyperthyroidism. TCR Vbeta CDR3 sequencing of approximately 140 peripheral blood samples (43 ophthalmopathy, roughly 72 hyperthyroidism and 17 progressor patients) is reported in the paper. The study also compared thyroid tissue and blood T-cell repertoires from several Graves' hyperthyroidism patients. The 95 to 100 discovery patients were randomly divided into training and test sets at a 7:3 ratio. What the study reported, not specific to this receptor: Ophthalmopathy was separated from stable hyperthyroidism by a 13 V-J signature model, with 85% to 90% sensitivity and about 81% specificity obtained in cross-validation and 80%/75% obtained in testing. Sample size was not statistically predetermined, and investigators were not blinded to group allocation. Most expanded thyroid clonotypes (frequency above 0.001) were also found in blood, which suggests that blood repertoires may mirror thyroid immune responses. During validation, the model predicted progression to ophthalmopathy a median of around six months ahead of onset, with approximately 71% sensitivity and 72% to 80% specificity.

The germline V gene (reference sequence) sets CDR1 to LNHDA and CDR2 to SQIVND. At the junction V is shortened by 5 bases and J by 0 bases, with 17 bases in between. Measured from the cysteine to the phenylalanine, the CDR3 is 17 residues long. The entry retains the CDR3 DNA only, 51 bases that are in frame from base 1. This TCR was sampled from a woman aged 25 to 39 with Graves' hyperthyroidism that later progressed to Graves' ophthalmopathy. Specimen: blood. Recombination connected TRBV19 to TRBJ1-5; no confident D gene assignment can be made. The DNA is TGTGCCAGTAGTTCCAACCCCAGCAGATATAGCAATCAGCCCCAGCATTTT. This yields the protein CASSSNPSRYSNQPQHF.